This passage covers 22 T cell receptor beta chains from one sample sequenced in a study of blood T cell repertoires in COVID-19. TCRdb keeps only in-frame clones here, not all; method: immunoSEQ multiplex PCR. This table holds 120,000 to 150,000 clones, approximately 89% found once. The sample consisted of peripheral blood. The source of these receptors is a human donor in a cohort sampled during active COVID-19.

This clone occurred once. The chain recombines TRBV4-3 with TRBJ2-2; TRBD1 matches at 7 bases. V dropped 2 bases and J dropped 4; count of bases not matched to a gene: 7. The germline CDR1 and CDR2 sequences are LGHNA and YSLEER. The CDR3 sequence is 16 residues long. The CDR3 sequence: CASSQFRSGGTGELFF. The CDR3 bases are TGCGCCAGCAGCCAATTCAGATCAGGGGGCACCGGGGAGCTGTTTTTT.

The V gene is TRBV28, the J gene TRBJ2-7; D might be TRBD1 (5 bases). Between the trimmed V and J ends, which lost 1 base and 0 bases, there was a span of 10 bases. The CDR3 spans 15 residues. The germline CDR1 and CDR2 sequences are MDHEN and SYDVKM. The CDR3, as DNA: TGTGCCAGCAGTTTATTAGGGGATAGCTCCTACGAGCAGTACTTC. It translates to CASSLLGDSSYEQYF. Drawing the rest from reference TRBV28 and TRBJ2-7, the complete variable domain is DVKVTQSSRYLVKRTGEKVFLECVQDMDHENMFWYRQDPGLGLRLIYFSYDVKMKEKGDIPEGYSVSREKKERFSLILESASTNQTSMYLCASSLLGDSSYEQYFGPGTRLTVT.

This chain uses TRBV5-4 with TRBJ2-7; the D gene is possibly TRBD2 (6 bases). Per germline, CDR1 SGHNT and CDR2 YYREEE (reference sequence). V lost 3 bases, J lost 0 bases, and 13 bases lay in between. This CDR3 is built from 15 residues. This CDR3 reads CASSSLDYVSYEQYF. The CDR3 bases are TGTGCCAGCAGCTCCCTGGACTACGTCTCCTACGAGCAGTACTTC.

The V and J genes are TRBV7-2 and TRBJ1-2, with D possibly matching TRBD1 (6 bases). Germline CDR1 is SGHTA and CDR2 is FQGNSA. This CDR3 is 13 amino acids long. V lost 3 bases and J lost 8, with 13 bases in between. The CDR3 loop is CASSLYRDMGYTF. In nucleotides, the CDR3 is TGTGCCAGCAGCTTGTACAGGGACATGGGCTACACCTTC.

This clone was seen just once. J is TRBJ2-5 and V is TRBV19, with D possibly TRBD2 on 5 matching bases. This CDR3 comprises 14 residues. Germline V gives CDR1 LNHDA, CDR2 SQIVND (reference sequence). V was pared by 7 bases and J by 2 bases, with 14 bases between. CDR3 nucleotide sequence: TGTGCCAGTAAATCCCTAGCCCCACAAGAGACCCAGTACTTC. This encodes CASKSLAPQETQYF. Drawing the rest from reference TRBV19 and TRBJ2-5, the complete variable domain is DGGITQSPKYLFRKEGQNVTLSCEQNLNHDAMYWYRQDPGQGLRLIYYSQIVNDFQKGDIAEGYSVSREKKESFPLTVTSAQKNPTAFYLCASKSLAPQETQYFGPGTRLLVL.

Comments on this clone: Other DNA sequences in the sample encode the same CDR3. The rearrangement joins TRBV2 to TRBJ1-1; D is undetermined. Germline CDR1 and CDR2: SNHLY and FYNNEI. V was trimmed by 4 bases and J by 0 bases, leaving 9 bases between them. The CDR3 spans 14 residues. CDR3 DNA sequence: TGTGCCAGCAGTGTCGGAGTGTTGAACACTGAAGCTTTCTTT. This translates into CASSVGVLNTEAFF.

CDR3 in DNA: TGTGCCAGCAGCCGAAGATCAGGGTATGGCTACACCTTC. This codes for CASSRRSGYGYTF. The chain recombines TRBV5-6 with TRBJ1-2; tentative D call: TRBD1 (5 bases). The V end lost 4 bases, the J end lost 5 bases, and 12 bases lay between the germline ends. The CDR3 runs to 13 residues. Looked up from germline, CDR1 is SGHDT and CDR2 is YYEEEE.

By sample fraction, this clone is medium-sized. V usage is TRBV27 and J usage is TRBJ2-3; TRBD2 matches 8 bases. There are 15 residues in the CDR3. J was trimmed by 5 bases and V by 4 bases; bases with no gene match: 8. Germline-derived CDR1 and CDR2 are MNHEY and SMNVEV (reference sequence). CDR3 coding DNA: TGTGCCAGCAGTTCCCGGGGGGGTCACGGAGATACGCAGTATTTT. The encoded protein is CASSSRGGHGDTQYF.

The V and J genes are TRBV15 and TRBJ2-3; 8 positions match TRBD2. Trimming took 0 bases from V and 1 from J; bases not matched to a gene: 3. The V gene's germline CDR1 is LNHNV and CDR2 YYDKDF (reference sequence). CDR3 length equals 16 residues. CDR3 in DNA: TGTGCCACCAGCAGAGATTTGCGGGGGGGCACAGATACGCAGTATTTT. It is translated as CATSRDLRGGTDTQYF. The complete variable domain, with remaining parts taken from reference TRBV15 and TRBJ2-3, reads DAMVIQNPRYQVTQFGKPVTLSCSQTLNHNVMYWYQQKSSQAPKLLFHYYDKDFNNEADTPDNFQSRRPNTSFCFLDIRSPGLGDTAMYLCATSRDLRGGTDTQYFGPGTRLTVL.

This clone was seen only a few times. The chain couples TRBV5-6 to TRBJ2-1; 9 positions match TRBD1. Germline V gives CDR1 SGHDT, CDR2 YYEEEE. The CDR3 is made up of 12 amino acids. The V gene end was trimmed by 1 base and the J gene end by 15 bases; junction bases not matched to a gene: 5. The CDR3 here is CASSLPGQGLFF. CDR3 sequence (DNA): TGTGCCAGCAGCTTGCCAGGACAGGGGTTGTTCTTC.

This chain uses TRBV5-8 with TRBJ2-5; TRBD2 matches at 16 bases. J lost 2 bases, V lost 4 bases, and 2 bases had no gene match. This CDR3 region has 16 residues. Germline V CDR1 and CDR2: SGHTS, YDEGEE. The CDR3 region has the DNA TGTGCCAGCAGCATGGGACTAGCGGGGGGGCAAGAGACCCAGTACTTC. This encodes CASSMGLAGGQETQYF.

The chain is built from TRBV2 and TRBJ2-3, with 9 bases matching TRBD2. There are 16 residues in the CDR3. The germline V gene encodes CDR1 SNHLY and CDR2 FYNNEI. Germline trimming cut 6 bases from V and 2 bases from J; bases unmatched to any gene: 9. CDR3 residues: CASSMETSGLTDTQYF. DNA for the CDR3: TGTGCCAGCAGCATGGAGACTAGCGGACTCACAGATACGCAGTATTTT.

CDR3 bases: TGTGCCAGCAGCTTAGACCCGGGGAACTCTGGGGCCAACGTCCTGACTTTC. This encodes CASSLDPGNSGANVLTF. This sequence joins TRBV7-2 and TRBJ2-6; D might be TRBD2 (5 bases). The CDR3 is made up of 17 amino acids. The germline V gene encodes CDR1 SGHTA and CDR2 FQGNSA. The ends were cut back, 1 base at V and 0 bases at J, with 10 bases in the middle.

This chain joins TRBV7-3 and TRBJ2-3; a possible D gene is TRBD2 (6 bases). The CDR3 is made up of 14 amino acids. V lost 6 bases and J lost 4, with 14 bases in between. Germline values: CDR1 SGHTA, CDR2 FQGTGA. CDR3 protein: CASSGGVGADTQYF. The CDR3 DNA reads TGTGCCAGCAGTGGAGGGGTAGGCGCAGATACGCAGTATTTT. Drawing the rest from reference TRBV7-3 and TRBJ2-3, the complete variable domain is GAGVSQTPSNKVTEKGKYVELRCDPISGHTALYWYRQSLGQGPEFLIYFQGTGAADDSGLPNDRFFAVRPEGSVSTLKIQRTERGDSAVYLCASSGGVGADTQYFGPGTRLTVL.

This chain links TRBV30 with TRBJ1-4; TRBD1 is a possible D gene (6 bases). Germline-derived CDR1 and CDR2 are GTSNPN and SVGIG (reference sequence). V gave up 4 bases and J gave up 4 bases, with 16 bases separating them. This CDR3 has 15 amino acids. CDR3 amino acids: CAWTNNGQLNEKLFF. CDR3 DNA sequence: TGTGCCTGGACCAATAACGGACAGCTTAATGAAAAACTGTTTTTT.

In its sample, this clone was seen a few times. The chain carries TRBV10-3 and TRBJ2-7; TRBD1 agrees at 8 bases. This CDR3 comprises 13 residues. CDR1 ENHRY and CDR2 SYGVKD come from the germline V gene. V was pared by 5 bases and J by 3 bases, with 3 bases of the junction left unmatched. This CDR3 is CAISTGGRYEQYF. DNA for the CDR3: TGTGCCATCAGTACAGGGGGGCGCTACGAGCAGTACTTC.

The chain joins TRBV6-6 to TRBJ2-2, with D uncertain. The CDR3 is made up of 12 amino acids. V was cut by 7 bases and J by 7 bases, with 10 bases left in between. The germline CDR1 and CDR2 sequences are MNHNY and SVGAGI (reference sequence). In nucleotides, the CDR3 is TGTGCCAGCAAAGAGCAGGTCGGGGAGCTGTTTTTT. Translation gives CASKEQVGELFF.

The V gene is TRBV7-9, the J gene TRBJ1-1; tentatively, D is TRBD1 (5 bases). The CDR3 sequence is 14 residues long. V was cut by 2 bases and J by 5 bases, with 12 bases left in between. Germline loops: CDR1 SEHNR, CDR2 FQNEAQ (reference sequence). This CDR3 reads CASSLQGTGTEAFF. The DNA for the CDR3 is TGTGCCAGCAGCTTACAGGGAACCGGAACTGAAGCTTTCTTT. Full variable domain (rest looked up from reference TRBV7-9 and TRBJ1-1): DTGVSQNPRHKITKRGQNVTFRCDPISEHNRLYWYRQTLGQGPEFLTYFQNEAQLEKSRLLSDRFSAERPKGSFSTLEIQRTEQGDSAMYLCASSLQGTGTEAFFGQGTRLTVV.

This chain connects TRBV9 to TRBJ2-5; unclear D gene. The CDR3 contains 16 residues. V was clipped by 3 bases and J by 0 bases, with 15 bases between them. CDR1 is SGDLS, CDR2 YYNGEE, per germline. The CDR3: CASSASPSRHQETQYF. The CDR3 DNA reads as TGTGCCAGCAGCGCCTCGCCCTCTAGGCACCAAGAGACCCAGTACTTC.

The CDR3 DNA follows: TGTGCTAGTGGTTTCCCACTCCCACTAGCCAAAAACATTCAGTACTTC. Translating gives CASGFPLPLAKNIQYF. V gene TRBV12-5 combines with J gene TRBJ2-4; no firm D call. There are 16 residues in the CDR3. Trimming took 3 bases from V and 0 from J, leaving 12 bases between them. Germline lookup yields CDR1 LGHNT and CDR2 FRNRAP.

The chain couples TRBV18 to TRBJ1-2, with 10 nucleotides matching TRBD1. The length of the CDR3 is 14 residues. Trimming took 4 bases from V and 8 from J; bases not matched to a gene: 7. Germline V gene data show CDR1 as KGHSH and CDR2 as LQKENI. Written as DNA, the CDR3 is TGTGCCAGCTCACGCGGGACAGGGGATCTCGGCTACACCTTC. This encodes CASSRGTGDLGYTF.

This clone was recorded once. The chain employs TRBV7-9 and TRBJ1-1; weak D call: TRBD1 (6 bases). The CDR3 is 16 residues long. Per germline, CDR1 SEHNR and CDR2 FQNEAQ (reference sequence). Trimming took off 5 bases at V and 3 bases at J, with 19 bases between the two ends. DNA of the CDR3: TGTGCCAGCAGCCCAACCGCGACAGGCCCGGACACTGAAGCTTTCTTT. The encoded protein is CASSPTATGPDTEAFF. Full variable domain (remainder filled in from reference TRBV7-9 and TRBJ1-1): DTGVSQNPRHKITKRGQNVTFRCDPISEHNRLYWYRQTLGQGPEFLTYFQNEAQLEKSRLLSDRFSAERPKGSFSTLEIQRTEQGDSAMYLCASSPTATGPDTEAFFGQGTRLTVV.